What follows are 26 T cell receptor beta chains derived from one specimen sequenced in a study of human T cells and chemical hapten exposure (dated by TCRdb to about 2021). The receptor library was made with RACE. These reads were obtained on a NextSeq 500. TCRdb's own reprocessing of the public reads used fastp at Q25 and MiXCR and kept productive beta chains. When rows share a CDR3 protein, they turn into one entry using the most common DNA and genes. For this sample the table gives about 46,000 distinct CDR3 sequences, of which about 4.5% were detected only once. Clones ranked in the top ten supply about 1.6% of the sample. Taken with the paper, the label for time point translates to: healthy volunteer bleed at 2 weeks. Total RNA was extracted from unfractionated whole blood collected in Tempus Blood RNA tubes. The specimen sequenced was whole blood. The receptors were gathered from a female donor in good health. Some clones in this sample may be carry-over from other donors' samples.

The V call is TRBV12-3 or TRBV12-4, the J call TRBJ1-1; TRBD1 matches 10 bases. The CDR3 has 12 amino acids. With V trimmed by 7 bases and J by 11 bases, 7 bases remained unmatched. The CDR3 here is CASTGDRGRAFF. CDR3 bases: TGTGCCAGCACCGGGGACAGGGGAAGGGCTTTCTTT.

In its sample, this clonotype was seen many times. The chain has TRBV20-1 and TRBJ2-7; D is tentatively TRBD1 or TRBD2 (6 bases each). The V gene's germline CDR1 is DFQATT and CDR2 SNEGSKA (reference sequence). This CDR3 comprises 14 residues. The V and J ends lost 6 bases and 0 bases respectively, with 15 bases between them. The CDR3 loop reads CSAPRGESSYEQYF. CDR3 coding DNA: TGCAGTGCGCCGAGGGGGGAGAGCTCCTACGAGCAGTACTTC.

The chain's CDR3 is CASRPTTGFPSPTF. DNA for the CDR3: TGTGCCAGCAGGCCAACTACAGGGTTCCCTTCTCCCACCTTC. V usage is TRBV6-5 and J usage is TRBJ1-2; tentative D call: TRBD1 (6 bases). Germline V gene sequence: CDR1 MNHEY, CDR2 SVGAGI. Trimming took 6 bases from V and 13 from J, leaving 24 bases between them. This CDR3 has 14 amino acids.

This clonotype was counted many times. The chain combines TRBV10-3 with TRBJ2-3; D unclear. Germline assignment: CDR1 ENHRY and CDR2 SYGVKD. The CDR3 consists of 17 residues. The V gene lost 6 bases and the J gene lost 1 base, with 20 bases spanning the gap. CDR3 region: CAIRNTAPGSGTDTQYF. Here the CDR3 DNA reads TGTGCCATCAGAAACACGGCGCCAGGCTCTGGCACAGATACGCAGTATTTT.

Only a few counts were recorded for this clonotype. The DNA of the CDR3 is TGTGCCAGCAGTTCGGAAAGGGATTCTGGGGCCAACGTCCTGACTTTC. It specifies CASSSERDSGANVLTF. The rearrangement joins TRBV12-3 or TRBV12-4 to TRBJ2-6; D is undetermined. The V end was cut by 4 bases, the J end by 1 base, with 11 bases between. The CDR3 runs 16 residues.

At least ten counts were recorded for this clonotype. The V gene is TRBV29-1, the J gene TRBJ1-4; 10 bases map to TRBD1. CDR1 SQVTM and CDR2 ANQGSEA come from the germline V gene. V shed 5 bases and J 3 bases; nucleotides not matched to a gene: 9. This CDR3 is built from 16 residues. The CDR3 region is CSVSTTGGTANEKLFF. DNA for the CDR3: TGCAGCGTTAGCACGACAGGGGGCACGGCTAATGAAAAACTGTTTTTT.

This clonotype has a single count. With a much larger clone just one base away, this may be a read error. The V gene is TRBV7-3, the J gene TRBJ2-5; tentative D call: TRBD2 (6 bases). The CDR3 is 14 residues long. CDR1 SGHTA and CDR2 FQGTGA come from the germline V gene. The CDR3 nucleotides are TGTGCCAGCAGCCCCGGGGGAATCCAAGAGACCCGGTACTTC. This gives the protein CASSPGGIQETRYF.

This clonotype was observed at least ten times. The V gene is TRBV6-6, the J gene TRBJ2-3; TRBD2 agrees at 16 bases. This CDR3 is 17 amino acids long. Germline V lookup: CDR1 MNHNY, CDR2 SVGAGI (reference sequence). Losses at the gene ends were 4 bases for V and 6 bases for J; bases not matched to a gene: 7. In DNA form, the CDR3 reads TGTGCCAGCAGTTCCGGGACTAGCGGGGGGGCGGGGGATACGCAGTATTTT. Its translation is CASSSGTSGGAGDTQYF.

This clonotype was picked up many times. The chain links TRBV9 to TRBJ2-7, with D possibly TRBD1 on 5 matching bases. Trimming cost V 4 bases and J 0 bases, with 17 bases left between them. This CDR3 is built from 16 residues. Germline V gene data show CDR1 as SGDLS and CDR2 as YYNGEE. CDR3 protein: CASSPPAGHYSYEQYF. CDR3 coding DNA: TGTGCCAGCAGCCCCCCCGCCGGACACTACTCCTACGAGCAGTACTTC.

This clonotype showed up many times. The CDR3 sequence is CSASLDRETYGYTF. Here the CDR3 DNA reads TGCAGTGCTAGTCTGGACAGGGAGACTTATGGCTACACCTTC. The gene calls are TRBV20-1 and TRBJ1-2; 8 nucleotides line up with TRBD1. There are 14 residues in the CDR3. V was pared by 3 bases and J by 5 bases, with 8 bases of the junction left unmatched. Looked up from germline, CDR1 is DFQATT and CDR2 is SNEGSKA (reference sequence).

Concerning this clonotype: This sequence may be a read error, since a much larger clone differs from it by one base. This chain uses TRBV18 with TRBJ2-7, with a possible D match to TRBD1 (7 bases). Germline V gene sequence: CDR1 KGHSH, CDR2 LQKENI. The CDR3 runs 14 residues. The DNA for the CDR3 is TGTGCCAACTCACCAAAGCCAGGGGGGATAGAGCAGTACTTC. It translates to CANSPKPGGIEQYF.

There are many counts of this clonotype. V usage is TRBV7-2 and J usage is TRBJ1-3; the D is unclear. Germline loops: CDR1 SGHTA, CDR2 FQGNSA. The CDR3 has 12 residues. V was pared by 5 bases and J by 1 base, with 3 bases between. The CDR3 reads CASSTSGNTIYF. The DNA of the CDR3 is TGTGCCAGCAGCACATCTGGAAACACCATATATTTT.

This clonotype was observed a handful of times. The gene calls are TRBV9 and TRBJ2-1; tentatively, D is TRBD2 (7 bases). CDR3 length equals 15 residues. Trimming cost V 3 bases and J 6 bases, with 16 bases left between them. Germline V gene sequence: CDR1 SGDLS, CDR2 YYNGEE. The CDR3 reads CASSEGGGVVNEQFF. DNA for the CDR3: TGTGCCAGCAGCGAAGGGGGGGGGGTGGTCAATGAGCAGTTCTTC. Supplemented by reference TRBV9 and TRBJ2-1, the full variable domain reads DSGVTQTPKHLITATGQRVTLRCSPRSGDLSVYWYQQSLDQGLQFLIQYYNGEERAKGNILERFSAQQFPDLHSELNLSSLELGDSALYFCASSEGGGVVNEQFFGPGTRLTVL.

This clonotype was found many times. The CDR3 region is CATSRDGTGGVYGYTF. The CDR3 region has the DNA TGTGCCACCAGCAGAGATGGGACAGGGGGCGTTTATGGCTACACCTTC. The chain joins TRBV15 to TRBJ1-2, with 12 bases that match TRBD1. This CDR3 spans 16 amino acids. The ends lost 0 bases at V and 5 bases at J; junction bases unmatched: 4. CDR1 is LNHNV, CDR2 YYDKDF, per germline (reference sequence).

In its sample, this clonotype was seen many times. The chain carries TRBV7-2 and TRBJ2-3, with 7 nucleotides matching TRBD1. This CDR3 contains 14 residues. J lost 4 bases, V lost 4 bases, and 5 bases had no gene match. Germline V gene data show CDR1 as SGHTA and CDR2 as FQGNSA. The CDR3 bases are TGTGCCAGCAGCTACGACAGGGTGGCAGATACGCAGTATTTT. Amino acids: CASSYDRVADTQYF. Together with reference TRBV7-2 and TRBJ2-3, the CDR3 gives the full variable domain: GAGVSQSPSNKVTEKGKDVELRCDPISGHTALYWYRQSLGQGLEFLIYFQGNSAPDKSGLPSDRFSAERTGGSVSTLTIQRTQQEDSAVYLCASSYDRVADTQYFGPGTRLTVL.

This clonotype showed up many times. The DNA of the CDR3 is TGTGCCAGCAGTGCGATCTTCCTCCGGGCTTCAAACGAAAAACTGTTTTTT. Its translation: CASSAIFLRASNEKLFF. The chain links TRBV28 to TRBJ1-4; D not resolved. The CDR3 extends over 17 amino acids. The V end was cut by 5 bases, the J end by 8 bases, with 24 bases between. Germline assignment: CDR1 MDHEN and CDR2 SYDVKM.

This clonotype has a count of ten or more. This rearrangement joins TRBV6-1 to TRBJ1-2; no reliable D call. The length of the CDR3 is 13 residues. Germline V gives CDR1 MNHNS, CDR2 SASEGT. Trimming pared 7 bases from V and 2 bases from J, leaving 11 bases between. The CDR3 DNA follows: TGTGCCAGCAAAGGCACGGTCAACTATGGCTACACCTTC. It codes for CASKGTVNYGYTF.

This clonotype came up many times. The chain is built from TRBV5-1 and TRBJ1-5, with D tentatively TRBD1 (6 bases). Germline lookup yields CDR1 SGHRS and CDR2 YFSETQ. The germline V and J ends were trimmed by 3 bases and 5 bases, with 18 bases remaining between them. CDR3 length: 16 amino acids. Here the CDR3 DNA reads TGCGCCAGCAGCTACGGGACATCGCAAACCTATCAGCCCCAGCATTTT. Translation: CASSYGTSQTYQPQHF. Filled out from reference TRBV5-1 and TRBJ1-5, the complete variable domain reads KAGVTQTPRYLIKTRGQQVTLSCSPISGHRSVSWYQQTPGQGLQFLFEYFSETQRNKGNFPGRFSGRQFSNSRSEMNVSTLELGDSALYLCASSYGTSQTYQPQHFGDGTRLSIL.

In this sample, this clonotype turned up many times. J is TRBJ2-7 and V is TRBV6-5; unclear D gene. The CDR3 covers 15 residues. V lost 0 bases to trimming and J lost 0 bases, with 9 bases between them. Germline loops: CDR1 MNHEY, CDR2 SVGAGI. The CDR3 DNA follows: TGTGCCAGCAGTTACTCGGCAGTAACCTCCTACGAGCAGTACTTC. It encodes CASSYSAVTSYEQYF.

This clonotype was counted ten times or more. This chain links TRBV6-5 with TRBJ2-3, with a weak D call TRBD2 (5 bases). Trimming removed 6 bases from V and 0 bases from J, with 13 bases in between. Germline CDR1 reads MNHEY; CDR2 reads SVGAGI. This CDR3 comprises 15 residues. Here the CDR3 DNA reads TGTGCCAGCAGCTCCTTCGCGGGCAGCACAGATACGCAGTATTTT. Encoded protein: CASSSFAGSTDTQYF.

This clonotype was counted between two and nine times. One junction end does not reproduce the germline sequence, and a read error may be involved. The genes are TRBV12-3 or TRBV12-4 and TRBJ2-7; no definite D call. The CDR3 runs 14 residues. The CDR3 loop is CASRLGRVVNEQYF. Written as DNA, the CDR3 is TGTGCCAGCAGGTTAGGACGGGTTGTCAACGAGCAGTACTTC.

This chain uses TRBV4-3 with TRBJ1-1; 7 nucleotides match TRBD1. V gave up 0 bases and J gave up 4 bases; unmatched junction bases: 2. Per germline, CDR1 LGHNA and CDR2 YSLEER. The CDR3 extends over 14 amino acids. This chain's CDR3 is CASSQEAGGTEAFF. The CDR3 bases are TGCGCCAGCAGCCAAGAAGCAGGGGGCACTGAAGCTTTCTTT.

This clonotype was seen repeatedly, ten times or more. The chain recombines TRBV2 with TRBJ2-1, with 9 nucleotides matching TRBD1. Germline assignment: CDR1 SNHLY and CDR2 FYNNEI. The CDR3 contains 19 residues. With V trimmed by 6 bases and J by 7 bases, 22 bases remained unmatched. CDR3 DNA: TGTGCCAGCAGGATGGGCCGTTACCGGGACAGGGCATCGGCTAATGAGCAGTTCTTC. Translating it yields CASRMGRYRDRASANEQFF.

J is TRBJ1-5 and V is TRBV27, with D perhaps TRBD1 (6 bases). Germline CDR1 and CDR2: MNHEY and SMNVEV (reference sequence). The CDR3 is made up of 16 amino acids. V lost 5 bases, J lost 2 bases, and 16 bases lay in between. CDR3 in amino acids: CASSPIGGLGNQPQHF. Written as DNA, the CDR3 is TGTGCCAGCAGTCCCATAGGGGGTTTGGGCAATCAGCCCCAGCATTTT.

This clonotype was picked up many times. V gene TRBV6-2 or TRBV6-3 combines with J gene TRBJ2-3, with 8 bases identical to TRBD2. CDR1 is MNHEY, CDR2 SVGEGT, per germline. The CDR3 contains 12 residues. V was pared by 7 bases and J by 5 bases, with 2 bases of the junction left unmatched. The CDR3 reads CASKLAGDTQYF. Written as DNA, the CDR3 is TGTGCCAGCAAGCTAGCGGGAGATACGCAGTATTTT.

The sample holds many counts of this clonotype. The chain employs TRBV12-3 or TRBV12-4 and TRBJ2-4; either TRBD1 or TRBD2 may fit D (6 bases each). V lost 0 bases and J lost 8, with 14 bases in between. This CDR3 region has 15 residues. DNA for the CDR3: TGTGCCAGCAGTTTAGCGGGGGGCTTGAGGGACATTCAGTACTTC. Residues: CASSLAGGLRDIQYF.